Below, 20 T cell receptor beta chains from the same sample are listed, as sequenced in a study of blood T cells in healthy people across ages. Together with a sample-barcoded 5' primer, a J-beta primer mix was included in a second PCR lasting about 7 to 12 cycles. TCRdb independently ran MiXCR on the 5' RACE reads; one entry per CDR3 protein. In the table there are around 1,500,000 distinct CDR3 sequences, roughly 28% of which are singletons. Sequences were obtained from blood. These receptors all stem from a woman in her 30s in good health.

This clonotype was recorded many times. V and J are TRBV5-1 and TRBJ2-1; D perhaps matches TRBD2 (5 bases). This CDR3 region has 15 residues. Trimming pared 0 bases from V and 7 bases from J, leaving 14 bases between. Germline V gives CDR1 SGHRS, CDR2 YFSETQ. The CDR3 DNA is TGCGCCAGCAGCTTGGCTCCTCCACCGGGGAATGAGCAGTTCTTC. Encoded protein: CASSLAPPPGNEQFF. The whole variable domain, filled in from reference TRBV5-1 and TRBJ2-1, reads KAGVTQTPRYLIKTRGQQVTLSCSPISGHRSVSWYQQTPGQGLQFLFEYFSETQRNKGNFPGRFSGRQFSNSRSEMNVSTLELGDSALYLCASSLAPPPGNEQFFGPGTRLTVL.

This clonotype was picked up one time. V usage is TRBV10-3 and J usage is TRBJ2-4; perhaps TRBD2 as D (6 bases). The V and J ends lost 3 bases and 13 bases respectively, with 22 bases between them. CDR3 length: 15 residues. The germline V gene encodes CDR1 ENHRY and CDR2 SYGVKD. CDR3 in DNA: TGTGCCATCAGTGACCGGGAGACGGGTAGGGATGAGCAGTACTTC. Translating gives CAISDRETGRDEQYF.

V usage is TRBV10-3 and J usage is TRBJ1-1, with D possibly matching TRBD1 (5 bases). Deletions cut 0 bases from V and 0 bases from J, with 14 bases between. The germline CDR1 and CDR2 sequences are ENHRY and SYGVKD. The length of the CDR3 is 17 residues. The chain's CDR3 is CAISESSGRVLNTEAFF. CDR3 DNA sequence: TGTGCCATCAGTGAGTCATCTGGCAGGGTGCTGAACACTGAAGCTTTCTTT.

Notes on this clonotype: A read error may be the cause here, since a much bigger clone is one base away. The rearrangement uses TRBV12-3 or TRBV12-4 and TRBJ2-1; TRBD2 matches at 8 bases. J gave up 10 bases and V 3 bases, and 14 bases lay outside the gene matches. This CDR3 contains 16 residues. For the CDR3, the DNA is TGTGCCAGCAGTTTTAGTTTGCGGGAGGACTCCTACGAGCAGTTCTTC. Encoded protein: CASSFSLREDSYEQFF.

The chain recombines TRBV11-1 with TRBJ2-7; D might be TRBD1 (5 bases). The germline V and J ends were trimmed by 3 bases and 4 bases, with 19 bases remaining between them. CDR1 is SGHAT, CDR2 FQDESV, per germline (reference sequence). The CDR3 totals 16 residues. CDR3 loop: CASSFTHPGSRYEQYF. The CDR3 DNA is TGTGCCAGCAGCTTCACTCATCCAGGGTCCAGGTACGAGCAGTACTTC.

The rearrangement uses TRBV4-3 and TRBJ2-1, with D possibly called TRBD1 or TRBD2 (5 bases each). This CDR3 contains 15 residues. In germline, CDR1 is LGHNA, CDR2 YSLEER. V dropped 0 bases and J dropped 4 bases, with 10 bases sitting between them. The CDR3 region has the DNA TGCGCCAGCAGCCAAGATAAGGGACGGTACAATGAGCAGTTCTTC. This translates into CASSQDKGRYNEQFF.

The chain uses TRBV29-1 and TRBJ2-3, with TRBD2 identical over 7 bases. With V trimmed by 7 bases and J by 10 bases, 17 bases remained unmatched. Germline values: CDR1 SQVTM, CDR2 ANQGSEA. The CDR3 covers 14 residues. CDR3 amino acids: CSAGTGGSGYSQYF. DNA for the CDR3: TGCAGCGCCGGTACGGGAGGCTCGGGGTATTCGCAGTATTTT.

V is TRBV7-9 and J is TRBJ1-2; TRBD1 agrees at 8 bases. CDR1 is SEHNR and CDR2 is FQNEAQ in the germline V gene (reference sequence). Unmatched junction bases numbered 8, after V lost 5 bases and J lost 6 bases. This CDR3 is built from 14 residues. The CDR3 loop reads CASSQTTGVDGYTF. The CDR3 DNA follows: TGTGCCAGCAGCCAGACGACAGGGGTGGATGGCTACACCTTC.

This rearrangement joins TRBV2 to TRBJ2-2; D ambiguous. The CDR3 totals 14 residues. With 4 bases removed from V and 1 base from J, the gap between germline ends came to 7 bases. CDR1 is SNHLY, CDR2 FYNNEI, per germline. The CDR3 coding sequence is TGTGCCAGCAGTGCGGCCCGGAACACCGGGGAGCTGTTTTTT. Its protein product is CASSAARNTGELFF.

This clonotype was picked up a small number of times. This chain joins TRBV25-1 and TRBJ2-4; possible D gene TRBD1, 5 bases. Trimming pared 7 bases from V and 0 bases from J, leaving 16 bases between. Germline assignment: CDR1 MGHDK and CDR2 SYGVNS. This CDR3 has 16 amino acids. Here the CDR3 reads CASISVKGIAKNIQYF. CDR3 nucleotide sequence: TGTGCCAGCATTTCAGTTAAGGGGATAGCCAAAAACATTCAGTACTTC.

This clonotype has only a few counts. This may be a read error: a much more frequent sequence differs by one nucleotide. The rearrangement links TRBV12-3 or TRBV12-4 to TRBJ2-7; 10 bases are shared with TRBD1. There are 15 residues in the CDR3. DNA for the CDR3: TGTGCCTGCAGTTTCCCCGGACAGGGGGTGTACGAGCAGTACTTC. Translating gives CACSFPGQGVYEQYF.

This clonotype was picked up a small number of times. The rearrangement joins TRBV10-3 to TRBJ2-7, with D possibly called TRBD1 or TRBD2 (7 bases each). The CDR3 has 15 residues. Trimming stripped 4 bases from V and 6 bases from J, with 19 bases between. The germline CDR1 and CDR2 sequences are ENHRY and SYGVKD. In DNA, the CDR3 is TGTGCCATCAGTGTCCGATCAGGGGGGGTGTCCGAGCAGTACTTC. This encodes CAISVRSGGVSEQYF.

A note on this clonotype: Compared with germline, one end of the junction differs, possibly owing to a read error. V usage is TRBV20-1 and J usage is TRBJ2-7, with 7 nucleotides matching TRBD1. The CDR3 has 15 amino acids. In germline, CDR1 is DFQATT, CDR2 SNEGSKA (reference sequence). In DNA form, the CDR3 reads TGTAGTGTCACACAGGGGTCTTCGATTTTGGGGGAGCAGTACTTC. Protein product: CSVTQGSSILGEQYF.

This clonotype was seen only a few times. The chain recombines TRBV28 with TRBJ2-7; TRBD2 might be the D (5 bases). V was clipped by 2 bases and J by 5 bases, with 7 bases between them. This CDR3 contains 12 residues. Germline lookup yields CDR1 MDHEN and CDR2 SYDVKM. CDR3 DNA sequence: TGTGCCAGCAGTTTAGAGGAGGACGAGCAGTACTTC. Amino acids: CASSLEEDEQYF.

This clonotype appeared a single time. This sequence may be a read error, since a much larger clone differs from it by one base. The rearrangement links TRBV15 to TRBJ1-6; D gene ambiguous. Germline-derived CDR1 and CDR2 are LNHNV and YYDKDF (reference sequence). The CDR3 runs 12 residues. The CDR3 spells CATSRGNSPPHF. In DNA, the CDR3 is TGTGCCACCAGCAGAGGCAATTCACCCCCCCACTTT.

The V call is TRBV3-1, the J call TRBJ2-3; D not certain. Germline CDR1 is LGHDT and CDR2 is YNNKEL (reference sequence). Trimming took 0 bases from V and 1 from J, leaving 8 bases between them. The CDR3 has 15 residues. CDR3 region: CASSQDPRGTDTQYF. CDR3 nucleotides: TGTGCCAGCAGCCAAGACCCCCGGGGCACAGATACGCAGTATTTT.

This clonotype was seen more than once but under ten times. V usage is TRBV7-9 and J usage is TRBJ1-6; perhaps TRBD1 as D (6 bases). Trimming left V 1 base short and J 5 bases short, with 9 bases between. CDR1 and CDR2 from the germline V gene are SEHNR and FQNEAQ (reference sequence). The CDR3 has 15 residues. CDR3 amino acids: CASSLGTENNSPLHF. CDR3 DNA: TGTGCCAGCAGCTTAGGGACAGAAAATAATTCACCCCTCCACTTT.

This clonotype was seen ten or more times. V is TRBV29-1 and J is TRBJ2-7, with 8 bases identical to TRBD1. Germline V gene sequence: CDR1 SQVTM, CDR2 ANQGSEA. V shed 6 bases and J 5 bases; nucleotides not matched to a gene: 3. CDR3 size: 11 residues. The CDR3 coding sequence is TGCAGCGTGGACAGGGACCACGAGCAGTACTTC. It yields the protein CSVDRDHEQYF.

There are a few counts of this clonotype. The chain combines TRBV29-1 with TRBJ1-1; 7 bases are a match to TRBD1. V shed 6 bases and J 1 base; nucleotides not matched to a gene: 5. Germline loops: CDR1 SQVTM, CDR2 ANQGSEA. There are 13 residues in the CDR3. The CDR3 loop is CSVRQGANTEAFF. The DNA of the CDR3 is TGCAGCGTAAGACAGGGTGCGAACACTGAAGCTTTCTTT.

This clonotype appeared a few times. The chain is built from TRBV29-1 and TRBJ2-3; D not certain. This CDR3 comprises 13 residues. The ends were cut back, 4 bases at V and 3 bases at J, with 11 bases in the middle. Germline CDR1 SQVTM, CDR2 ANQGSEA. Here the CDR3 DNA reads TGCAGCGTTGTCTCTAGAAGAACAGATACGCAGTATTTT. Amino acids: CSVVSRRTDTQYF.